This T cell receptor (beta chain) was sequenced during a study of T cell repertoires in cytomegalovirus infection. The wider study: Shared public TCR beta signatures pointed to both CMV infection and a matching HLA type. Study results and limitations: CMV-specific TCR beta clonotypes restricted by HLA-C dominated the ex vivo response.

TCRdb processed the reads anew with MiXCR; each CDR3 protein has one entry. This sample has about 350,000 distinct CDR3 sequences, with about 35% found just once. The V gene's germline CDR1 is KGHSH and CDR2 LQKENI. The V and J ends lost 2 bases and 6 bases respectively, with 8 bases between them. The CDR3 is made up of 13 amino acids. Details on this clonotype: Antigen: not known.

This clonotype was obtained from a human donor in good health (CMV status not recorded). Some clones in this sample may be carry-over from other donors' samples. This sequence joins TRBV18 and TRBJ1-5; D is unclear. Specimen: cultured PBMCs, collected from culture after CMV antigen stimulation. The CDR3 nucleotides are TGTGCCAGCTCACCAGGGTGGACTCAGCCCCAGCATTTT. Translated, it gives CASSPGWTQPQHF.